The 2 T cell receptor beta chains below were found in one sample sequenced in a study of long-term antiretroviral therapy in people with HIV. Version v3.0 of the immunoSEQ assay ran at survey level. Only in-frame clones appear in the TCRdb table, and some are missing; sequencing was by immunoSEQ multiplex PCR. Altogether 35,000 or so clones are present, around 94% being singletons, with the ten largest covering 3% to 4.5%. This sample comprised unsorted PBMCs, obtained 4.1 years after starting antiretroviral therapy. Source of these receptors: a woman in her fifties or sixties with HIV.

The chain employs TRBV6-4 and TRBJ1-2; 8 bases map to TRBD1. Germline values: CDR1 MRHNA, CDR2 SNTAGT. Trimming at V came to 2 bases and at J to 8 bases, leaving 7 bases not matched to a gene. CDR3 length: 14 amino acids. This CDR3 is CASSDPWTGKGYTF. CDR3 nucleotides: TGTGCCAGCAGTGACCCCTGGACAGGGAAAGGCTACACCTTC.

This chain joins TRBV5-6 and TRBJ1-2; D is ambiguous. The CDR3 runs to 15 residues. CDR1 and CDR2 (germline): SGHDT, YYEEEE. V was cut by 4 bases and J by 4 bases, with 17 bases left in between. The CDR3 loop reads CASSPGRLLGYGYTF. CDR3 coding DNA: TGTGCCAGCAGCCCCGGACGGCTTTTAGGCTATGGCTACACCTTC.